One sample yielded the 18 T cell receptor beta chains listed below, sequenced in a study of T cell changes during pregnancy in multiple sclerosis. Data came from immunoSEQ multiplex PCR; TCRdb stores just in-frame clones and leaves some out. Of 40,000 or so clones listed, 90% to 95% are singletons. The sequenced sample was peripheral blood, obtained before pregnancy. These receptors all come from a female donor with multiple sclerosis, enrolled in a pregnancy study.

V is TRBV19 and J is TRBJ2-4; a weak D match, TRBD1 (5 bases). The CDR3 has 17 residues. V was cut by 3 bases and J by 1 base, with 16 bases left in between. In germline, CDR1 is LNHDA, CDR2 SQIVND (reference sequence). CDR3 region: CASSIPRERRAKNIQYF. The CDR3 region has the DNA TGTGCCAGTAGTATTCCCAGGGAACGAAGGGCCAAAAACATTCAGTACTTC. The full variable domain, in which reference TRBV19 and TRBJ2-4 provide the parts outside the CDR3, is DGGITQSPKYLFRKEGQNVTLSCEQNLNHDAMYWYRQDPGQGLRLIYYSQIVNDFQKGDIAEGYSVSREKKESFPLTVTSAQKNPTAFYLCASSIPRERRAKNIQYFGAGTRLSVL.

Comments on this clone: At the DNA level, this CDR3 is encoded by other sequences in the same sample as well. In DNA form, the CDR3 reads TGTGCCAGTAGTACTAGCGGAAGCTCCTACGAGCAGTACTTC. This encodes CASSTSGSSYEQYF. This chain connects TRBV19 to TRBJ2-7; the match to TRBD2 covers 7 bases. CDR3 length: 14 residues. V was clipped by 4 bases and J by 0 bases; unmatched bases: 3. Germline V CDR1 and CDR2: LNHDA, SQIVND (reference sequence). Drawing the rest from reference TRBV19 and TRBJ2-7, the complete variable domain is DGGITQSPKYLFRKEGQNVTLSCEQNLNHDAMYWYRQDPGQGLRLIYYSQIVNDFQKGDIAEGYSVSREKKESFPLTVTSAQKNPTAFYLCASSTSGSSYEQYFGPGTRLTVT.

The chain is built from TRBV18 and TRBJ2-1, with no clear D. The germline CDR1 and CDR2 sequences are KGHSH and LQKENI. Trimming pared 3 bases from V and 5 bases from J, leaving 17 bases between. This CDR3 comprises 16 residues. CDR3 sequence reads: CASSPPSGGKNNEQFF. CDR3 nucleotide sequence: TGTGCCAGCTCACCTCCTTCTGGCGGTAAGAACAATGAGCAGTTCTTC.

The genes are TRBV7-9 and TRBJ2-7; 9 nucleotides line up with TRBD1. The CDR3 spans 15 residues. Per the germline V gene, CDR1 is SEHNR and CDR2 is FQNEAQ (reference sequence). The J segment lost 3 bases and the V segment lost 4 bases, leaving 7 bases of the junction unmatched. CDR3: CASSSGTGLNYEQYF. In DNA, the CDR3 is TGTGCCAGCAGCTCCGGGACAGGGCTAAACTACGAGCAGTACTTC.

V is TRBV4-2 and J is TRBJ2-7, with 12 positions matching TRBD1. J lost 4 bases, V lost 3 bases, and 7 bases had no gene match. CDR3 size: 16 residues. Germline lookup yields CDR1 LGHNA and CDR2 YNFKEQ. The CDR3 nucleotides read TGTGCCAGCAGCCAGGCGGGGACAGGGGGCGATTACGAGCAGTACTTC. Encoded protein: CASSQAGTGGDYEQYF.

The genes are TRBV10-1 and TRBJ1-2; D possibly corresponds to TRBD1 (6 bases). The CDR3 consists of 13 residues. V was cut by 3 bases and J by 4 bases, with 9 bases left in between. Germline-derived CDR1 and CDR2 are WNHNN and SYGVQD (reference sequence). CDR3 protein: CASSETGSYGYTF. The CDR3 DNA sequence: TGCGCCAGCAGTGAAACAGGGAGCTATGGCTACACCTTC.

The chain is built from TRBV29-1 and TRBJ2-7, with TRBD1 identical over 8 bases. The V segment lost 2 bases and the J segment 4 bases; nucleotides outside the gene matches: 7. The germline CDR1 and CDR2 sequences are SQVTM and ANQGSEA. This CDR3 is built from 14 residues. CDR3 nucleotides: TGCAGCGTTGAATGGGAACAGGGGGGATACGAGCAGTACTTC. Encoded protein: CSVEWEQGGYEQYF.

The chain links TRBV5-1 to TRBJ1-4; the D is unclear. This CDR3 has 15 amino acids. V was clipped by 4 bases and J by 5 bases, with 15 bases between them. Germline V gene data show CDR1 as SGHRS and CDR2 as YFSETQ. CDR3 residues: CASSPQTSTNEKLFF. As DNA, the CDR3 is TGCGCCAGCAGCCCCCAGACATCTACGAATGAAAAACTGTTTTTT.

The CDR3 sequence: CAISVSSGSPKQETQYF. As DNA, the CDR3 is TGTGCCATCAGTGTGTCCAGCGGGAGCCCTAAGCAAGAGACCCAGTACTTC. The J gene is TRBJ2-5, the V gene TRBV10-3, with 8 bases lining up with TRBD2. V gave up 4 bases and J gave up 2 bases; unmatched junction bases: 12. Germline V gene data show CDR1 as ENHRY and CDR2 as SYGVKD. CDR3 size: 17 residues.

This clone was seen a single time. The V gene is TRBV27, the J gene TRBJ2-2; a weak D match, TRBD2 (6 bases). The V gene's germline CDR1 is MNHEY and CDR2 SMNVEV (reference sequence). V was clipped by 5 bases and J by 4 bases, with 17 bases between them. CDR3 size: 16 residues. The CDR3 protein is CASSLGIGGTTGELFF. The CDR3 bases are TGTGCCAGCAGTCTCGGGATCGGGGGAACCACCGGGGAGCTGTTTTTT.

The V call is TRBV19, the J call TRBJ2-3; D ambiguous. V was clipped by 8 bases and J by 0 bases, with 9 bases between them. The CDR3 length is 13 residues. The germline gives CDR1 LNHDA, CDR2 SQIVND (reference sequence). CDR3 residues: CASAQESTDTQYF. The CDR3 region has the DNA TGTGCCAGTGCTCAGGAAAGCACAGATACGCAGTATTTT.

V and J are TRBV4-1 and TRBJ1-2; 7 bases are a match to TRBD1. Losses at the gene ends were 1 base for V and 4 bases for J; bases not matched to a gene: 6. Looked up from germline, CDR1 is MGHRA and CDR2 is YSYEKL. The CDR3 has 15 residues. The CDR3 loop is CASSQGDRAAYGYTF. In nucleotides, the CDR3 is TGCGCCAGCAGCCAAGGAGACAGGGCGGCCTATGGCTACACCTTC.

The J gene is TRBJ1-1, the V gene TRBV5-5; D is possibly TRBD1 (5 bases). CDR3 size: 15 residues. V lost 4 bases to trimming and J lost 4 bases, with 17 bases between them. Germline loops: CDR1 SGHKS, CDR2 YYEKEE (reference sequence). The chain's CDR3 is CASSPPGTGVTEAFF. CDR3 nucleotide sequence: TGTGCCAGCAGCCCGCCCGGGACGGGGGTCACTGAAGCTTTCTTT.

V gene TRBV7-8 combines with J gene TRBJ2-7, with TRBD2 identical over 11 bases. CDR3 length: 15 residues. Germline V gene lookup returns CDR1 SGHVS and CDR2 FQNEAQ. The trim removed 4 bases at V and 4 bases at J, leaving 6 bases unmatched. CDR3 nucleotides: TGTGCCAGCAGCTCCCGACTAGCGGGAAAGTACGAGCAGTACTTC. Amino acids: CASSSRLAGKYEQYF.

J is TRBJ2-1 and V is TRBV5-1, with 7 bases aligning to TRBD2. Looked up from germline, CDR1 is SGHRS and CDR2 is YFSETQ. The CDR3 loop spans 16 amino acids. V shed 4 bases, J shed 7 bases, and the junction held 14 bases outside the gene matches. CDR3 amino acids: CASSPGERESHNEQFF. CDR3 sequence (DNA): TGCGCCAGCAGCCCGGGGGAGCGGGAATCGCATAATGAGCAGTTCTTC.

This chain joins TRBV19 and TRBJ2-2, with D maybe TRBD1 (6 bases). CDR1 LNHDA and CDR2 SQIVND come from the germline V gene (reference sequence). The CDR3 totals 14 residues. Trimming shortened V by 5 bases and J by 8 bases, and 15 bases separated the two germline ends. In DNA, the CDR3 is TGTGCCAGTAGTCAGACACAGGGAATAGGGGAGCTGTTTTTT. This encodes CASSQTQGIGELFF.

The V and J genes are TRBV5-8 and TRBJ1-5; 8 bases agree with TRBD1. The CDR3 covers 20 residues. The V gene's germline CDR1 is SGHTS and CDR2 YDEGEE. V was clipped by 0 bases and J by 1 base; unmatched bases: 15. CDR3 protein: CASSLGGTAGGKSSNQPQHF. The DNA of the CDR3 is TGTGCCAGCAGCTTGGGAGGGACGGCAGGGGGCAAATCAAGCAATCAGCCCCAGCATTTT. The full variable domain, in which reference TRBV5-8 and TRBJ1-5 provide the parts outside the CDR3, is EAGVTQSPTHLIKTRGQQATLRCSPISGHTSVYWYQQALGLGLQFLLWYDEGEERNRGNFPPRFSGRQFPNYSSELNVNALELEDSALYLCASSLGGTAGGKSSNQPQHFGDGTRLSIL.

The genes are TRBV5-4 and TRBJ1-4; D call uncertain. CDR1 is SGHNT and CDR2 is YYREEE in the germline V gene (reference sequence). Trimming cost V 2 bases and J 4 bases, with 9 bases left between them. The CDR3 runs to 14 residues. The CDR3, as DNA: TGTGCCAGCAGCTTTGAACTGAGTAATGAAAAACTGTTTTTT. This gives the protein CASSFELSNEKLFF.